Listed here are 9 T cell receptor beta chains from one sample, sequenced in a study of T cell repertoires in cytomegalovirus infection. Each CDR3 protein is one row after TCRdb ran MiXCR on the reads. Of roughly 920,000 distinct CDR3 sequences in the sample, 31% were seen once. Antigens of these TCRs are unknown. Specimen: cultured CD8+ T cells from PBMCs, collected from culture after CMV antigen stimulation. The receptors were sampled from a human donor in good health (CMV status not recorded). Some clones in this sample may be carry-over from other donors' samples.

The V gene is TRBV2, the J gene TRBJ2-3; D assignment may be TRBD1 or TRBD2 (5 bases each). Trimming took off 9 bases at V and 6 bases at J, with 28 bases between the two ends. Germline V lookup: CDR1 SNHLY, CDR2 FYNNEI. There are 17 residues in the CDR3. The CDR3 here is CARLRQKGTPLSDTQYF. The DNA of the CDR3 is TGTGCCAGACTTAGACAGAAAGGGACCCCTTTATCGGATACGCAGTATTTT.

This chain links TRBV7-3 with TRBJ2-2, with no clear D. The CDR3 totals 15 residues. The V gene lost 4 bases and the J gene lost 4 bases, with 13 bases spanning the gap. Germline V CDR1 and CDR2: SGHTA, FQGTGA. This CDR3 is CASSSDRGPTGELFF. The DNA for the CDR3 is TGTGCCAGCAGCTCAGATAGAGGTCCCACCGGGGAGCTGTTTTTT.

The chain combines TRBV19 with TRBJ1-6, with D perhaps TRBD1 (5 bases). This CDR3 comprises 16 residues. CDR1 is LNHDA and CDR2 is SQIVND in the germline V gene (reference sequence). Between the trimmed V and J ends, which lost 9 bases and 9 bases, there was a span of 24 bases. The CDR3 DNA reads as TGTGCCAGCGCAAAACCGGGACCCTCGGGAAGTTCACCCCTCCACTTT. This gives the protein CASAKPGPSGSSPLHF.

This chain connects TRBV27 to TRBJ1-5; weak D call: TRBD1 (6 bases). Germline-derived CDR1 and CDR2 are MNHEY and SMNVEV (reference sequence). This CDR3 has 15 residues. Trimming left V 1 base short and J 2 bases short, with 9 bases between. The CDR3 nucleotides read TGTGCCAGCAGTTTATTAAAGGGGGGCAATCAGCCCCAGCATTTT. Its translation is CASSLLKGGNQPQHF.

This clonotype was found many times. V gene TRBV7-2 combines with J gene TRBJ2-3; D gene unclear. Germline V gene data show CDR1 as SGHTA and CDR2 as FQGNSA. The CDR3 length is 13 residues. With 5 bases removed from V and 1 base from J, the gap between germline ends came to 7 bases. The CDR3 sequence: CASSPMGTDTQYF. Written as DNA, the CDR3 is TGTGCCAGCAGCCCTATGGGCACAGATACGCAGTATTTT.

The gene calls are TRBV5-1 and TRBJ2-5, with D possibly matching TRBD1 (6 bases). The CDR3 loop spans 18 amino acids. The germline V gene encodes CDR1 SGHRS and CDR2 YFSETQ. V was trimmed by 0 bases and J by 1 base, leaving 19 bases between them. CDR3 nucleotide sequence: TGCGCCAGCAGCTTGGCCTTTCCCCCGGCGGACAGCCAAGAGACCCAGTACTTC. This translates into CASSLAFPPADSQETQYF.

This chain connects TRBV5-4 to TRBJ2-7; D perhaps matches TRBD1 (6 bases). Germline CDR1 is SGHNT and CDR2 is YYREEE (reference sequence). This CDR3 is 14 amino acids long. Trimming cost V 4 bases and J 0 bases, with 11 bases left between them. The CDR3 DNA follows: TGTGCCAGCAGCCCGCAGGGGACCTCCTACGAGCAGTACTTC. Translation gives CASSPQGTSYEQYF.

With regard to this clonotype: Sequence at one end of the junction differs from germline and may be a read error. The chain joins TRBV6-2 or TRBV6-3 to TRBJ2-3; 10 nucleotides match TRBD1. The length of the CDR3 is 12 residues. Per germline, CDR1 MNHEY and CDR2 SVGEGT. The CDR3 loop reads CASSYVSGTGVF. The CDR3 nucleotides read TGTGCCAGCAGTTACGTCAGCGGGACAGGGGTTTTT.

Note on this clonotype: A read error may be the cause here, since a much bigger clone is one base away. The CDR3 is CASSSDREAQYF. The CDR3 region has the DNA TGTGCCAGCAGCTCGGACAGGGAGGCCCAGTACTTC. This chain joins TRBV7-9 and TRBJ2-5; TRBD1 agrees at 8 bases. Per the germline V gene, CDR1 is SEHNR and CDR2 is FQNEAQ (reference sequence). The CDR3 extends over 12 amino acids. Germline trimming cut 4 bases from V and 9 bases from J; bases unmatched to any gene: 4.